This T cell receptor (beta chain) was sequenced for a study of T cells in Graves' hyperthyroidism and ophthalmopathy. Study background: Peripheral blood samples were taken at initial diagnosis, prior to any treatment. Study results and caveats: Most thyroid clonotypes with frequency above 0.001 were detected in blood.

Amplified TCR beta CDR3 regions came from RNA transcripts. The TCR CDR3 was amplified in a first-round RT-PCR using the HTBI primer set. TCRdb redid the calling of the multiplex PCR reads with MiXCR, one entry per CDR3 protein. The data contain 690,000 or so distinct CDR3 sequences, roughly 20% of them singletons. Germline loops: CDR1 SGHRS, CDR2 YFSETQ. This CDR3 comprises 13 residues. V was clipped by 6 bases and J by 1 base; unmatched bases: 4. This clonotype was seen at least ten times. Its antigen remains unidentified. The chain combines TRBV5-1 with TRBJ2-7, with 7 bases that match TRBD1. The sequenced material came from blood. This TCR derives from a woman between 50 and 59 years old with Graves' hyperthyroidism that later progressed to Graves' ophthalmopathy. The CDR3 protein is CASTRGISYEQYF. CDR3 nucleotides: TGCGCCAGCACCAGGGGGATTTCCTACGAGCAGTACTTC.